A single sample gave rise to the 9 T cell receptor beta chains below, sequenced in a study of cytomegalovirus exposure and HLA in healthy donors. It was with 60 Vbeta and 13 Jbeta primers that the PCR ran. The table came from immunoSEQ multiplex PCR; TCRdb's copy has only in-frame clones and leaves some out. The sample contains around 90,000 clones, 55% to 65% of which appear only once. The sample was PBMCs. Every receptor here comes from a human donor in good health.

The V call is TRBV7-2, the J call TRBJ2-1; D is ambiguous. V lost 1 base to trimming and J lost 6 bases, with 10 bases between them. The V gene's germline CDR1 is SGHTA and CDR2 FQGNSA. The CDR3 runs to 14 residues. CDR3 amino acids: CASSLDSRSNEQFF. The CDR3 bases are TGTGCCAGCAGCTTAGATAGTCGGAGCAATGAGCAGTTCTTC.

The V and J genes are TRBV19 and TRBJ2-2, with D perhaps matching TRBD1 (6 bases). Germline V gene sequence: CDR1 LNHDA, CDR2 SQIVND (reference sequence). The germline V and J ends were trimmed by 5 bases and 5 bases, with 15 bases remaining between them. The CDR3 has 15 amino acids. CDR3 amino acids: CASSSPGHRTGELFF. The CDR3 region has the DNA TGTGCCAGTAGTTCTCCGGGACACAGAACCGGGGAGCTGTTTTTT.

The CDR3 is CASGQVLGGETQYF. In DNA form, the CDR3 reads TGTGCCTCCGGACAGGTTCTTGGGGGTGAGACCCAGTACTTC. The J gene is TRBJ2-5, the V gene TRBV2; 7 bases map to TRBD1. The V gene's germline CDR1 is SNHLY and CDR2 FYNNEI. V trimming: 11 bases; J trimming: 5 bases; junction bases outside the gene matches: 14. CDR3 length equals 14 residues.

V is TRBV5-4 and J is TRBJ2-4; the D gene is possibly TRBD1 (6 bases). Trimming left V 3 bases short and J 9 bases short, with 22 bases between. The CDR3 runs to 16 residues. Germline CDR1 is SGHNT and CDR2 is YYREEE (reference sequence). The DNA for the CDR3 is TGTGCCAGCAGCTCCCTAACTGGCAGGGGCGACGGCATTCAGTACTTC. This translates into CASSSLTGRGDGIQYF.

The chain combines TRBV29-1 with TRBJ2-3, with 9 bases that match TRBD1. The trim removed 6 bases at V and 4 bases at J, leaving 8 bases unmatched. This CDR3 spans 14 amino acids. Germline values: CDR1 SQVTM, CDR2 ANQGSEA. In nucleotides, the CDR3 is TGCAGCGTGGGACAGGGTGATAGTGCAGATACGCAGTATTTT. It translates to CSVGQGDSADTQYF.

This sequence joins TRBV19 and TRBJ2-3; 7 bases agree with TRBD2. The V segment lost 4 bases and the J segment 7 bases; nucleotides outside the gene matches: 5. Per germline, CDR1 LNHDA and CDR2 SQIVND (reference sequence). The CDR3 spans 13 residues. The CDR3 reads CASSTIGGNTQYF. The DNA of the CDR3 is TGTGCCAGTAGTACCATCGGGGGGAATACGCAGTATTTT.

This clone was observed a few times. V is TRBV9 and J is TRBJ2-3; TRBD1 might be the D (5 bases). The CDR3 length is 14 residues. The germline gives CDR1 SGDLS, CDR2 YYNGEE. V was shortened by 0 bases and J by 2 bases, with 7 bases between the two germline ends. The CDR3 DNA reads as TGTGCCAGCAGCGTAGGGGGCAACACAGATACGCAGTATTTT. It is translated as CASSVGGNTDTQYF. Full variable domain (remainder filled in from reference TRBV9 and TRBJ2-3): DSGVTQTPKHLITATGQRVTLRCSPRSGDLSVYWYQQSLDQGLQFLIQYYNGEERAKGNILERFSAQQFPDLHSELNLSSLELGDSALYFCASSVGGNTDTQYFGPGTRLTVL.

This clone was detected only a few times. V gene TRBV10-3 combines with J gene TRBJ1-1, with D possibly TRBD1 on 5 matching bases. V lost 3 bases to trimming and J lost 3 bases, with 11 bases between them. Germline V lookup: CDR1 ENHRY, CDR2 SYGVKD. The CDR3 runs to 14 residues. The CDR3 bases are TGTGCCATCAGTGATCGGGGAGGGGACACTGAAGCTTTCTTT. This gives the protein CAISDRGGDTEAFF.

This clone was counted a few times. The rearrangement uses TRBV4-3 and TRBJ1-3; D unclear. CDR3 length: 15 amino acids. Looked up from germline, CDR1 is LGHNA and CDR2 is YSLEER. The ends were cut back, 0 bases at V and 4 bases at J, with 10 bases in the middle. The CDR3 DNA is TGCGCCAGCAGCCAAGACACAATTATGGGAAACACCATATATTTT. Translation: CASSQDTIMGNTIYF.